Each of the 21 T cell receptor beta chains below was sequenced from the same sample in a study of blood T cells in healthy people across ages. A second 7 to 11 cycle PCR used barcoded and J-beta primers. TCRdb re-called the 5' RACE reads with MiXCR, one entry per CDR3 protein. Found here are 1.5 million to 2 million distinct CDR3 sequences, 25% to 30% of them singletons; the top ten hold roughly 8%. Specimen: blood. Source of these receptors: a woman aged 30 to 39 in good health.

The gene calls are TRBV14 and TRBJ2-3; D perhaps matches TRBD2 (6 bases). The CDR3 totals 13 residues. Germline V lookup: CDR1 SGHDN, CDR2 FVKESK. Trimming left V 2 bases short and J 12 bases short, with 15 bases between. This CDR3 reads CASSQNPGLYQYF. For the CDR3, the DNA is TGTGCCAGCAGCCAAAATCCGGGACTTTACCAGTATTTT.

This chain uses TRBV12-5 with TRBJ2-3; perhaps TRBD2 as D (6 bases). V lost 3 bases and J lost 6, with 13 bases in between. The CDR3 runs 14 residues. In germline, CDR1 is LGHNT, CDR2 FRNRAP. The CDR3 coding sequence is TGTGCTAGTGGTTTAAATAGTGGAGGGGATACGCAGTATTTT. It encodes CASGLNSGGDTQYF.

This chain joins TRBV5-1 and TRBJ2-1; D is uncertain. Trimming took 5 bases from V and 7 from J, leaving 13 bases between them. The CDR3 has 13 amino acids. The germline V gene encodes CDR1 SGHRS and CDR2 YFSETQ. The CDR3 DNA follows: TGCGCCAGCAGTCGATCCAACGGGAATGAGCAGTTCTTC. It is translated as CASSRSNGNEQFF. Full variable domain (missing parts from reference TRBV5-1 and TRBJ2-1): KAGVTQTPRYLIKTRGQQVTLSCSPISGHRSVSWYQQTPGQGLQFLFEYFSETQRNKGNFPGRFSGRQFSNSRSEMNVSTLELGDSALYLCASSRSNGNEQFFGPGTRLTVL.

Many counts were recorded for this clonotype. This chain joins TRBV28 and TRBJ1-2; no firm D call. V lost 1 base, J lost 2 bases, and 2 bases lay in between. This CDR3 spans 12 amino acids. Germline loops: CDR1 MDHEN, CDR2 SYDVKM. CDR3: CASSLLNYGYTF. DNA for the CDR3: TGTGCCAGCAGTTTATTGAACTATGGCTACACCTTC.

This clonotype has more than one count but fewer than ten. The rearrangement links TRBV20-1 to TRBJ2-7, with D perhaps TRBD2 (6 bases). Trimming left V 5 bases short and J 5 bases short, with 25 bases between. Germline CDR1 is DFQATT and CDR2 is SNEGSKA (reference sequence). The CDR3 has 16 residues. The CDR3 bases are TGCAGTGCTCGGACCCTCCGCGGGAAGGGTGGTAACGAGCAGTACTTC. Its protein is CSARTLRGKGGNEQYF.

V is TRBV5-1 and J is TRBJ2-7, with D possibly being TRBD1 (6 bases). The CDR3 is 15 amino acids. Germline V gives CDR1 SGHRS, CDR2 YFSETQ. The V and J ends lost 4 bases and 5 bases respectively, with 19 bases between them. The CDR3: CASSLASGGPNEQYF. The CDR3 bases are TGCGCCAGCAGCCTCGCGAGTGGGGGCCCAAACGAGCAGTACTTC.

The rearrangement joins TRBV21-1 to TRBJ1-1; the table's D call, TRBD1, was not checked against the DNA. TRBV21-1 is labeled a pseudogene. The CDR3 sequence is 18 residues long. The CDR3 DNA follows: TGTGCCAGCAGCAAATGGGGGCGGAGGGACCCCGCGAACACTGAAGCTTTCTTT. This sequence encodes CASSKWGRRDPANTEAFF.

As concerns this clonotype: This may arise from a read error, as a much more abundant clone is one base away. The J gene is TRBJ1-2, the V gene TRBV4-3; D possibly corresponds to TRBD1 (6 bases). The CDR3 is 13 amino acids. The V and J ends lost 7 bases and 4 bases respectively, with 13 bases between them. Germline values: CDR1 LGHNA, CDR2 YSLEER. CDR3 residues: CASIQTGAYGYTF. The CDR3 coding sequence is TGCGCCAGCATCCAGACAGGTGCCTATGGCTACACCTTC.

The chain combines TRBV4-1 with TRBJ1-4; D not resolved. V shed 1 base and J shed 0 bases, with 9 bases lying between them. From germline, CDR1 is MGHRA and CDR2 YSYEKL. The CDR3 runs to 16 residues. CDR3 sequence reads: CASSQVVSATNEKLFF. The CDR3 nucleotides read TGCGCCAGCAGCCAAGTGGTATCCGCAACTAATGAAAAACTGTTTTTT.

Only a few counts were recorded for this clonotype. V is TRBV18 and J is TRBJ2-5; D possibly uses TRBD1 or TRBD2 (6 bases each). The tail of the sequence fits TRBJ2-7 better, so the J call may be wrong. The germline CDR1 and CDR2 sequences are KGHSH and LQKENI. This CDR3 spans 15 amino acids. The DNA for the CDR3 is TGTGCCAGCTCCGGGAGTGGGGCAGGGGCCCACGAGCAGTACTTC. Residues: CASSGSGAGAHEQYF.

This rearrangement joins TRBV30 to TRBJ1-1; 7 positions match TRBD1. The germline V gene has CDR1 GTSNPN and CDR2 SVGIG (reference sequence). The CDR3 length is 11 residues. The CDR3 DNA follows: TGTGCTACGACAGGGTCCACTGAAGCTTTCTTT. This sequence encodes CATTGSTEAFF.

This clonotype was detected only a few times. V gene TRBV29-1 combines with J gene TRBJ1-4, with D perhaps TRBD1 (6 bases). Germline loops: CDR1 SQVTM, CDR2 ANQGSEA. The CDR3 is 12 amino acids. Trimming cost V 3 bases and J 5 bases, with 7 bases left between them. CDR3 sequence reads: CSVDTGNEKLFF. The CDR3 DNA is TGCAGCGTTGATACAGGGAATGAAAAACTGTTTTTT.

J is TRBJ2-2 and V is TRBV20-1; D remains ambiguous. Germline V gene sequence: CDR1 DFQATT, CDR2 SNEGSKA (reference sequence). CDR3 length: 14 amino acids. Trimming pared 5 bases from V and 2 bases from J, leaving 12 bases between. The CDR3 here is CSAPPIINTGELFF. DNA for the CDR3: TGCAGTGCTCCACCCATAATAAACACCGGGGAGCTGTTTTTT.

This clonotype came up many times. The V and J genes are TRBV20-1 and TRBJ2-5; TRBD2 aligns across 8 bases. J was trimmed by 0 bases and V by 6 bases; bases with no gene match: 6. CDR3 length equals 14 residues. In germline, CDR1 is DFQATT, CDR2 SNEGSKA (reference sequence). The CDR3 DNA is TGCAGTGCCCAGCGGGGGAACCACCAAGAGACCCAGTACTTC. The encoded protein is CSAQRGNHQETQYF.

There are a few counts of this clonotype. In DNA form, the CDR3 reads TGTGCCAGCAGTAATAGCGGGGGTGGAAATGAGCAGTTCTTC. Its translation: CASSNSGGGNEQFF. This sequence joins TRBV3-1 and TRBJ2-1, with 9 bases that match TRBD2. Germline values: CDR1 LGHDT, CDR2 YNNKEL (reference sequence). V shed 6 bases and J 7 bases; nucleotides not matched to a gene: 7. There are 14 residues in the CDR3.

The chain employs TRBV12-3 or TRBV12-4 and TRBJ2-4, with 8 bases lining up with TRBD1. TRBJ2-7 matches the DNA end more closely, so the J call is doubtful. CDR3 length: 14 residues. The CDR3 spells CASRPGQGWSEQYF. CDR3 nucleotide sequence: TGTGCCAGCAGGCCCGGACAGGGATGGAGCGAGCAGTACTTC.

The V gene is TRBV20-1, the J gene TRBJ1-1; D not resolved. The germline V and J ends were trimmed by 0 bases and 8 bases, with 10 bases remaining between them. The CDR3 extends over 12 amino acids. Per germline, CDR1 DFQATT and CDR2 SNEGSKA (reference sequence). The CDR3 region has the DNA TGCAGTGCTAGAGAGGGCAGCCTGGAAGCTTTCTTT. Amino acids: CSAREGSLEAFF.

The chain recombines TRBV19 with TRBJ1-5; D not resolved. Trimming stripped 7 bases from V and 0 bases from J, with 10 bases between. The CDR3 extends over 14 amino acids. The germline V gene encodes CDR1 LNHDA and CDR2 SQIVND (reference sequence). DNA of the CDR3: TGTGCCAGTAACGACCAGGTTAGCAATCAGCCCCAGCATTTT. Protein product: CASNDQVSNQPQHF. The full variable domain, rest sourced from reference TRBV19 and TRBJ1-5, is DGGITQSPKYLFRKEGQNVTLSCEQNLNHDAMYWYRQDPGQGLRLIYYSQIVNDFQKGDIAEGYSVSREKKESFPLTVTSAQKNPTAFYLCASNDQVSNQPQHFGDGTRLSIL.

The V and J genes are TRBV9 and TRBJ2-5, with TRBD1 matching over 11 bases. Losses at the gene ends were 0 bases for V and 5 bases for J; bases not matched to a gene: 3. The germline V gene has CDR1 SGDLS and CDR2 YYNGEE. The CDR3 loop spans 15 amino acids. This CDR3 is CASSVVGQGAETQYF. DNA of the CDR3: TGTGCCAGCAGCGTAGTTGGACAGGGGGCTGAGACCCAGTACTTC.

This clonotype has at least ten counts. The rearrangement uses TRBV28 and TRBJ2-7, with TRBD1 matching over 7 bases. With V trimmed by 6 bases and J by 3 bases, 17 bases remained unmatched. Germline CDR1 is MDHEN and CDR2 is SYDVKM. There are 17 residues in the CDR3. CDR3 amino acids: CASSLQGSTIFLYEQYF. CDR3 DNA: TGTGCCAGCAGCCTACAGGGGTCCACGATATTTCTCTACGAGCAGTACTTC. Based on the CDR3 plus reference TRBV28 and TRBJ2-7, the full variable domain is DVKVTQSSRYLVKRTGEKVFLECVQDMDHENMFWYRQDPGLGLRLIYFSYDVKMKEKGDIPEGYSVSREKKERFSLILESASTNQTSMYLCASSLQGSTIFLYEQYFGPGTRLTVT.

J is TRBJ2-3 and V is TRBV29-1; D call uncertain. The CDR3 loop spans 15 amino acids. The germline gives CDR1 SQVTM, CDR2 ANQGSEA. V was trimmed by 4 bases and J by 0 bases, leaving 14 bases between them. The CDR3 spells CSVARSAESTDTQYF. CDR3 nucleotides: TGCAGCGTTGCCCGCTCGGCTGAAAGCACAGATACGCAGTATTTT.